The rows below give T cell receptor beta chains drawn from one sample of a study of blood T cell repertoires in COVID-19. TCRdb's table, derived via immunoSEQ multiplex PCR, lists solely in-frame clones and lacks some. The sample has roughly 200,000 clones; more than 65% are singletons. Sequencing used peripheral blood. The origin of the receptors is a man aged 50-59 years with active or convalescent COVID-19. Each CDR3 is given with its conserved first and last residue. The order of the fields is J gene, clone size, V gene, CDR3 protein. Size tells how often a clone was seen (once, few, many) or the class of an expanded clone, and some rows leave it out.

>TRBJ1-5|NA|TRBV28
CASTTGTRGNQPQHF
>TRBJ1-1|NA|TRBV30
CAWTTMNTEAFF
>TRBJ2-7|NA|TRBV12-3/TRBV12-4
CASSRTGAYEQYF
>TRBJ1-6|NA|TRBV12-5
CASGLAGQGNSPLHF
>TRBJ1-1|NA|TRBV18
CASSPTGTTEAFF
>TRBJ1-5|few|TRBV2
CASMGTGTRSEPQHF
>TRBJ1-1|NA|TRBV19
CASSLQGPRGTEAFF
>TRBJ1-5|few|TRBV2
CATSLYSNQPQHF
>TRBJ2-1|few|TRBV10-3
CAISLTSGGSSTYDEQFF
>TRBJ2-7|NA|TRBV6-2/TRBV6-3
CASSLQFYEQYF
>TRBJ2-7|NA|TRBV5-1
CASSLRDRDYEQYF
>TRBJ1-1|NA|TRBV10-1
CASSESREGNTEAFF
>TRBJ1-5|few|TRBV5-1
CASSPDTYSNQPQHF
>TRBJ2-6|NA|TRBV5-4
CASSRMGGGANVLTF
>TRBJ2-5|NA|TRBV19
CASSTGQGETQYF
>TRBJ1-2|NA|TRBV21-1
CASSKVPPGGYTF
>TRBJ1-4|NA|TRBV4-1
CASSQDERGLEKLFF
>TRBJ1-4|NA|TRBV6-6
CASHRGPNEKLFF
>TRBJ1-1|NA|TRBV29-1
CSLGGGNTEAFF
>TRBJ1-5|NA|TRBV11-3
CASSLAQTGFGSNQPQHF
>TRBJ2-7|NA|TRBV6-5
CAAGTGSNEQYF
>TRBJ2-7|NA|TRBV3-1/TRBV3-2
CASSQSSGVYEQYF
>TRBJ1-5|NA|TRBV2
CASGGGRSAQPQHF
>TRBJ1-4|NA|TRBV24-1
CATRTQTGRDRATNEKLFF
>TRBJ2-1|once|TRBV6-6
CASSQTGEQFF
>TRBJ2-7|NA|TRBV2
CASSEGTSGGAWREEQYF
>TRBJ2-5|few|TRBV2
CASREGTGWETQYF
>TRBJ1-2|NA|TRBV7-9
CASSLVASDYGYTF
>TRBJ1-2|NA|TRBV3-1/TRBV3-2
CASSQPGWPDGYTF
>TRBJ1-2|many|TRBV30
CAWSVGRTNYGYTF
>TRBJ2-7|NA|TRBV3-1/TRBV3-2
CASSRGRFYEQYF
>TRBJ1-1|NA|TRBV24-1
CATSDRQNTEAFF
>TRBJ2-7|NA|TRBV28
CASSTGAYEQYF
>TRBJ1-1|NA|TRBV12-5
CASGWGGTEAFF
>TRBJ2-5|NA|TRBV2
CASSVGTAQETQYF
>TRBJ1-1|NA|TRBV11-2
CASSIDRALNTEAFF
>TRBJ1-4|NA|TRBV5-4
CASSGDSNEKLFF
>TRBJ1-2|NA|TRBV3-1/TRBV3-2
CASSPGVGYGYTF
>TRBJ1-2|NA|TRBV4-1
CASSQRTGADGYTF
>TRBJ2-3|NA|TRBV14
CASSPTTYAAQYF
>TRBJ1-6|once|TRBV6-2/TRBV6-3
CASSPGQGAYNSPLHF
>TRBJ2-7|NA|TRBV4-2
CASSQPGQGASYEQYF
>TRBJ1-1|NA|TRBV18
CASSRGGGLNTEAFF
>TRBJ2-2|once|TRBV13
CASSLPSGVGNTGELFF
>TRBJ1-2|NA|TRBV7-8
CASRGGGYGYTF
>TRBJ2-5|NA|TRBV6-5
CASSSLTRRETQYF
>TRBJ2-3|NA|TRBV6-5
CASSWGGVPDTQYF
>TRBJ2-2|NA|TRBV15
CATSRVEGRDTGELFF
>TRBJ1-6|NA|TRBV5-1
CASSLEGQGKSPLHF
>TRBJ2-5|NA|TRBV24-1
CATSGPGGETQYF
>TRBJ2-7|NA|TRBV15
CATSRDLGGEQYF
>TRBJ2-7|NA|TRBV19
CASSSRTSGRAYEQYF
>TRBJ1-1|NA|TRBV5-6
CASSLRGLNTEAFF
>TRBJ1-4|many|TRBV30
CAWEGHLGEKLFF
>TRBJ1-1|NA|TRBV29-1
CSVRGGGMNTEAFF
>TRBJ1-2|NA|TRBV30
CAWSTGDYGYTF
>TRBJ1-1|few|TRBV7-9
CASSLGAGPGNTEAFF